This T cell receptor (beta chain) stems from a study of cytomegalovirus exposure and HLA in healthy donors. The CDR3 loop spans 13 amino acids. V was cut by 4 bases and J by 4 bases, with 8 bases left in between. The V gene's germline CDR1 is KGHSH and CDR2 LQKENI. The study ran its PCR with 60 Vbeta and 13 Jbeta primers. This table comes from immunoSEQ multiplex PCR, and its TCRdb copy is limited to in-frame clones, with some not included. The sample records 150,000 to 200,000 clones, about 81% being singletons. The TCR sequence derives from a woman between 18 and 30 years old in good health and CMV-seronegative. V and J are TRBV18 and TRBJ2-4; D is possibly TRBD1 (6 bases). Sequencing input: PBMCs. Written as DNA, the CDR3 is TGTGCCAGCTCACGGACAGAAAAAAACATTCAGTACTTC. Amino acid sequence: CASSRTEKNIQYF.